These 24 T cell receptor beta chains were all obtained from the same sample, sequenced in a study of cytomegalovirus exposure and HLA in healthy donors. The PCR employed 60 Vbeta primers together with 13 Jbeta primers. Sequencing was performed with immunoSEQ multiplex PCR; in TCRdb, only in-frame clones are kept and a portion is missing. The sample contains 140,000 to 150,000 clones, 75% to 90% of which appear only once. Sample: PBMCs. Receptors originate from a woman in her 30s in good health and CMV-seronegative.

V is TRBV28 and J is TRBJ2-7; 14 bases line up with TRBD2. CDR3 length equals 19 residues. The trim removed 4 bases at V and 1 base at J, leaving 12 bases unmatched. Germline V gives CDR1 MDHEN, CDR2 SYDVKM. CDR3 sequence reads: CASSSLAGLAGGSSYEQYF. The CDR3 DNA reads as TGTGCCAGCAGTTCCCTTGCAGGACTAGCGGGAGGTTCATCCTACGAGCAGTACTTC. Combining the CDR3 with reference TRBV28 and TRBJ2-7 gives the whole variable domain DVKVTQSSRYLVKRTGEKVFLECVQDMDHENMFWYRQDPGLGLRLIYFSYDVKMKEKGDIPEGYSVSREKKERFSLILESASTNQTSMYLCASSSLAGLAGGSSYEQYFGPGTRLTVT.

The V call is TRBV6-4, the J call TRBJ2-1, with TRBD2 matching over 10 bases. The CDR3 runs 15 residues. J gave up 1 base and V 5 bases, and 2 bases lay outside the gene matches. Per germline, CDR1 MRHNA and CDR2 SNTAGT. DNA of the CDR3: TGTGCCAGCAGTCCAGCGGGAGGGTCCTACAATGAGCAGTTCTTC. It translates to CASSPAGGSYNEQFF.

The CDR3 sequence: CASSEARARQYF. CDR3 DNA: TGTGCCAGCAGTGAAGCGAGGGCTAGGCAGTACTTC. The chain recombines TRBV6-1 with TRBJ2-4; possibly TRBD2 for D (5 bases). Trimming left V 0 bases short and J 13 bases short, with 10 bases between. Germline V gene lookup returns CDR1 MNHNS and CDR2 SASEGT. The CDR3 has 12 amino acids.

V usage is TRBV6-1 and J usage is TRBJ2-3; the match to TRBD2 covers 11 bases. After removal of 7 bases from V and 6 bases from J, the junction contained 9 bases not matched to a gene. The CDR3 is made up of 15 amino acids. Germline V gene data show CDR1 as MNHNS and CDR2 as SASEGT. The CDR3 DNA is TGTGCCAGCATCCCTAGCGGGAGGCCTGGGGATACGCAGTATTTT. Amino acid sequence: CASIPSGRPGDTQYF.

V is TRBV7-8 and J is TRBJ2-1; D perhaps matches TRBD2 (7 bases). V dropped 5 bases and J dropped 8 bases, with 19 bases sitting between them. CDR1 and CDR2 (germline): SGHVS, FQNEAQ. The CDR3 is 15 residues long. The CDR3 sequence: CASSLGGGEFDEQFF. In DNA form, the CDR3 reads TGTGCCAGCAGCCTAGGAGGGGGGGAATTTGATGAGCAGTTCTTC.

This clone turned up a few times. The V and J genes are TRBV6-1 and TRBJ2-2; a weak D match, TRBD2 (5 bases). CDR3 length: 12 amino acids. Per germline, CDR1 MNHNS and CDR2 SASEGT. Trimming took 2 bases from V and 13 from J, leaving 11 bases between them. CDR3 region: CASSELVARLFF. In nucleotides, the CDR3 is TGTGCCAGCAGTGAATTGGTAGCGAGGCTGTTTTTT.

The chain recombines TRBV2 with TRBJ1-1; 10 bases map to TRBD1. This CDR3 region has 15 residues. CDR1 is SNHLY and CDR2 is FYNNEI in the germline V gene. V lost 6 bases, J lost 5 bases, and 9 bases stayed unmatched. The CDR3: CASRAFEDRGTEAFF. The CDR3 region has the DNA TGTGCCAGCAGGGCCTTCGAGGACAGGGGGACTGAAGCTTTCTTT.

The genes are TRBV19 and TRBJ1-2; TRBD1 matches 7 bases. Germline V lookup: CDR1 LNHDA, CDR2 SQIVND (reference sequence). With 3 bases clipped from V and 1 base from J, the junction kept 8 bases outside the gene matches. The CDR3 length is 16 residues. CDR3 amino acids: CASSMSGNRGNYGYTF. The CDR3 bases are TGTGCCAGTAGTATGTCGGGAAACAGGGGTAACTATGGCTACACCTTC.

V is TRBV2 and J is TRBJ1-2; TRBD1 matches 11 bases. Trimming cost V 6 bases and J 1 base; bases outside gene matches: 13. This CDR3 contains 18 residues. CDR1 is SNHLY, CDR2 FYNNEI, per germline. The CDR3 sequence: CASSLNRDRGDYNYGYTF. CDR3 bases: TGTGCCAGCAGCCTGAATAGGGACAGGGGGGATTATAACTATGGCTACACCTTC.

The CDR3 here is CASSSRGLSESNTGELFF. The CDR3 DNA reads as TGTGCCAGCAGTTCCCGAGGTTTGAGCGAGTCGAACACCGGGGAGCTGTTTTTT. The chain has TRBV28 and TRBJ2-2; D is ambiguous. V was trimmed by 4 bases and J by 0 bases, leaving 18 bases between them. The CDR3 spans 18 residues. CDR1 and CDR2 (germline): MDHEN, SYDVKM.

The chain links TRBV7-8 to TRBJ2-7; TRBD2 might be the D (5 bases). Germline V gene sequence: CDR1 SGHVS, CDR2 FQNEAQ. V was shortened by 2 bases and J by 7 bases, with 9 bases between the two germline ends. This CDR3 is built from 12 residues. The CDR3 sequence: CASSLPGREQYF. The DNA for the CDR3 is TGTGCCAGCAGCTTACCGGGGAGAGAGCAGTACTTC.

The genes are TRBV7-9 and TRBJ1-2, with TRBD1 identical over 7 bases. Germline V gives CDR1 SEHNR, CDR2 FQNEAQ (reference sequence). This CDR3 contains 14 residues. Unmatched junction bases numbered 4, after V lost 4 bases and J lost 2 bases. The CDR3 DNA follows: TGTGCCAGCAGCTACTCGGGACAGAACTATGGCTACACCTTC. As protein: CASSYSGQNYGYTF.

This chain joins TRBV5-6 and TRBJ2-3; TRBD2 aligns across 8 bases. This CDR3 is 16 amino acids long. The germline CDR1 and CDR2 sequences are SGHDT and YYEEEE. The J segment lost 3 bases and the V segment lost 0 bases, leaving 6 bases of the junction unmatched. CDR3 region: CASSLVSGGGTDTQYF. CDR3 in DNA: TGTGCCAGCAGCTTGGTTTCCGGCGGGGGGACAGATACGCAGTATTTT.

About this clone itself: One junction end disagrees with the germline gene, perhaps due to a read error. The CDR3 is CSSSPSGVYGYTF. The CDR3 region has the DNA TGTTCCAGCAGCCCTTCGGGGGTCTATGGCTACACCTTC. V is TRBV7-9 and J is TRBJ1-2; D perhaps matches TRBD1 (5 bases). Germline V lookup: CDR1 SEHNR, CDR2 FQNEAQ (reference sequence). This CDR3 is 13 amino acids long.

The V and J genes are TRBV7-9 and TRBJ2-7, with 8 bases lining up with TRBD1. Germline assignment: CDR1 SEHNR and CDR2 FQNEAQ (reference sequence). V was clipped by 5 bases and J by 4 bases; unmatched bases: 4. The CDR3 totals 13 residues. The CDR3 here is CASSPGGRYEQYF. CDR3 nucleotide sequence: TGTGCCAGCAGCCCAGGGGGCAGATACGAGCAGTACTTC.

The rearrangement joins TRBV27 to TRBJ2-7, with 14 bases identical to TRBD2. Germline CDR1 and CDR2: MNHEY and SMNVEV (reference sequence). The CDR3 sequence is 15 residues long. V lost 6 bases, J lost 7 bases, and 8 bases stayed unmatched. This chain's CDR3 is CASRLTSGRVWEQYF. DNA of the CDR3: TGTGCCAGCAGGTTGACTAGCGGGAGGGTTTGGGAGCAGTACTTC.

The chain uses TRBV15 and TRBJ2-3; D is perhaps TRBD2 (7 bases). This CDR3 contains 16 residues. Per germline, CDR1 LNHNV and CDR2 YYDKDF (reference sequence). Between the trimmed V and J ends, which lost 0 bases and 1 base, there was a span of 11 bases. The CDR3 here is CATSRDGGAGTDTQYF. CDR3 nucleotides: TGTGCCACCAGCAGAGATGGGGGGGCAGGCACAGATACGCAGTATTTT.

This clone was found a few times. V is TRBV6-1 and J is TRBJ2-7; weak D call: TRBD1 (6 bases). Trimming cost V 6 bases and J 4 bases, with 16 bases left between them. This CDR3 has 14 residues. CDR1 is MNHNS and CDR2 is SASEGT in the germline V gene. CDR3 amino acids: CASRDSYIRYEQYF. The CDR3 DNA is TGTGCCAGCAGGGACAGCTACATCAGGTACGAGCAGTACTTC.

The chain employs TRBV5-1 and TRBJ2-7, with 9 positions matching TRBD2. J gave up 6 bases and V 0 bases, and 4 bases lay outside the gene matches. Germline loops: CDR1 SGHRS, CDR2 YFSETQ. This CDR3 comprises 14 residues. CDR3 DNA: TGCGCCAGCAGCTTGGTAGCGGGAGTGGGCGAGCAGTACTTC. It codes for CASSLVAGVGEQYF.

V is TRBV5-1 and J is TRBJ2-5; TRBD1 agrees at 7 bases. V trimming: 6 bases; J trimming: 2 bases; junction bases outside the gene matches: 10. The CDR3 has 15 residues. Germline V gives CDR1 SGHRS, CDR2 YFSETQ. This CDR3 is CASTPMGQSQETQYF. In DNA form, the CDR3 reads TGCGCCAGCACCCCTATGGGACAGAGTCAAGAGACCCAGTACTTC. Variable domain in full (rest from reference TRBV5-1 and TRBJ2-5): KAGVTQTPRYLIKTRGQQVTLSCSPISGHRSVSWYQQTPGQGLQFLFEYFSETQRNKGNFPGRFSGRQFSNSRSEMNVSTLELGDSALYLCASTPMGQSQETQYFGPGTRLLVL.

This clone was counted many times. The chain carries TRBV10-2 and TRBJ2-5; D might be TRBD2 (6 bases). Trimming removed 3 bases at V and 3 bases at J, with 14 bases between. Per germline, CDR1 WSHSY and CDR2 SAAADI. This CDR3 spans 15 amino acids. As DNA, the CDR3 is TGCGCCAGCAGTGATACGCAGCGGGCTGAAGAGACCCAGTACTTC. This gives the protein CASSDTQRAEETQYF.

This chain links TRBV2 with TRBJ2-7; D not resolved. The CDR3 loop spans 12 amino acids. The V gene lost 4 bases and the J gene lost 2 bases, with 6 bases spanning the gap. Looked up from germline, CDR1 is SNHLY and CDR2 is FYNNEI. CDR3 in amino acids: CASSGQTYEQYF. CDR3 DNA sequence: TGTGCCAGCAGTGGGCAGACCTACGAGCAGTACTTC. Drawing the rest from reference TRBV2 and TRBJ2-7, the complete variable domain is EPEVTQTPSHQVTQMGQEVILRCVPISNHLYFYWYRQILGQKVEFLVSFYNNEISEKSEIFDDQFSVERPDGSNFTLKIRSTKLEDSAMYFCASSGQTYEQYFGPGTRLTVT.

This sequence joins TRBV5-8 and TRBJ2-1; 12 nucleotides agree with TRBD1. The CDR3 has 18 residues. V gave up 3 bases and J gave up 5 bases; unmatched junction bases: 12. CDR1 is SGHTS, CDR2 YDEGEE, per germline. The CDR3 nucleotides are TGTGCCAGCAGCTCCAAGATGGGACAGGGGGCCGGCCACAATGAGCAGTTCTTC. This encodes CASSSKMGQGAGHNEQFF.

Points on this clone: The junction departs from germline at one end; a sequencing error may be responsible. The CDR3 nucleotides are TGTGCCAGCGGTTTAGGGAACCACAGGGGTCACACCTTC. Translation: CASGLGNHRGHTF. The chain recombines TRBV28 with TRBJ1-2, with 7 bases fitting TRBD1. Germline values: CDR1 MDHEN, CDR2 SYDVKM. The CDR3 length is 13 residues.